This T cell receptor (beta chain) appears in the sequencing data of a study of shared clonotypes between healthy human individuals. The study's findings and limits: The small donor group covered limited genetic and exposure diversity.

As concerns this clone: Its matching antigen is unknown.

Original handling: Without quality scores, immunoSEQ junctional reads could not be filtered like full-length reads. The data were produced by immunoSEQ multiplex PCR, yet TCRdb's version contains in-frame clones alone and is incomplete. That table gives V, J and clone size, and the DNA gave D and trimming. The data hold roughly 490,000 clones, with about 82% observed a single time. The CDR3 contains 12 residues. Germline values: CDR1 SGHVS, CDR2 FQNEAQ. Trimming pared 4 bases from V and 5 bases from J, leaving 6 bases between. The chain carries TRBV7-8 and TRBJ2-1, with D unresolved. What was sequenced was PBMCs. The TCR comes from a middle-aged woman in good health. Some clones in this sample may be carry-over from other donors' samples. The DNA for the CDR3 is TGTGCCAGCAGCTGGCCGGACAATGAGCAGTTCTTC. Translated: CASSWPDNEQFF.